This TCR beta chain derives from a study of blood T cell repertoires in COVID-19. For the study at large: Samples came from the United States, Italy and Spain, spanning acute and convalescent COVID-19. The cDNA or gDNA used as material had been derived from T cells, B-cell-depleted T cells, or PBMCs.

As handled by the study authors: Estimation of nucleated cell counts was performed using reference gene primer amplification. Sequencing used immunoSEQ multiplex PCR; TCRdb keeps in-frame clones, though not all of them. The V and J calls and clone size come from that table; D and trimming were worked out from the DNA. The data hold some 200,000 clones, with 84% observed a single time. CDR1 is SGHVS, CDR2 FQNEAQ, per germline. V was cut by 2 bases and J by 0 bases, with 14 bases left in between. The CDR3 is 17 residues long. What was sequenced was peripheral blood. This clonotype originated in a human donor with acute or convalescent COVID-19. The donor label of this sample is uncertain. The chain is built from TRBV7-8 and TRBJ2-4; TRBD1 might be the D (7 bases). The CDR3 region is CASSLTSGGKAKNIQYF. In DNA, the CDR3 is TGTGCCAGCAGCTTAACCTCAGGGGGGAAAGCCAAAAACATTCAGTACTTC.